The 23 T cell receptor beta chains presented below share a single source sample, sequenced in a study of T cell repertoires in cytomegalovirus infection. TCRdb reanalysed the reads using MiXCR and keeps one entry per CDR3 protein. This repertoire shows over 100,000 distinct CDR3 sequences, about 30% found once; its top ten account for roughly 81%. Their antigens are not known. The sequences come from CD8+ T cells from cultured PBMCs, collected from culture after CMV antigen stimulation. The receptors were sampled from a human donor in good health (CMV status not recorded). Some clones in this sample may be carry-over from other donors' samples.

V and J are TRBV2 and TRBJ2-2; D might be TRBD2 (5 bases). In germline, CDR1 is SNHLY, CDR2 FYNNEI. CDR3 size: 12 residues. Trimming took off 3 bases at V and 6 bases at J, with 5 bases between the two ends. The chain's CDR3 is CASSDGAGELFF. The CDR3 bases are TGTGCCAGCAGTGACGGGGCCGGGGAGCTGTTTTTT.

The CDR3, as DNA: TGTGCCAGCAGTGGGGGCCGCACTGAAGCTTTCTTT. As protein: CASSGGRTEAFF. The V call is TRBV6-1, the J call TRBJ1-1, with D perhaps matching TRBD1 (5 bases). V lost 4 bases and J 4 bases, leaving 7 bases between the germline ends. The CDR3 consists of 12 residues. Per the germline V gene, CDR1 is MNHNS and CDR2 is SASEGT.

The table lists this clonotype with a few counts. The chain employs TRBV6-6 and TRBJ1-1; 9 nucleotides match TRBD1. The V gene's germline CDR1 is MNHNY and CDR2 SVGAGI (reference sequence). The length of the CDR3 is 16 residues. J was trimmed by 4 bases and V by 2 bases; bases with no gene match: 8. The CDR3 loop is CASSYKIGTGSTEAFF. Here the CDR3 DNA reads TGTGCCAGCAGTTACAAAATAGGGACAGGGAGCACTGAAGCTTTCTTT.

The CDR3 DNA reads as TGTGCCAGCAGCTACGTGGACGGGGACACTGAAGCTTTCTTT. Its protein is CASSYVDGDTEAFF. The chain is built from TRBV4-2 and TRBJ1-1; no clear D. Germline CDR1 reads LGHNA; CDR2 reads YNFKEQ. CDR3 length: 14 residues. Deletions cut 5 bases from V and 3 bases from J, with 13 bases between.

This clonotype was found many times. The chain employs TRBV7-2 and TRBJ2-3; perhaps D is TRBD1 or TRBD2 (6 bases each). V gave up 5 bases and J gave up 6 bases, with 27 bases separating them. The CDR3 has 18 amino acids. CDR1 is SGHTA and CDR2 is FQGNSA in the germline V gene. In nucleotides, the CDR3 is TGTGCCAGCAGCCTTCCGAACGGGGGCGTTAACACAGGGGATACGCAGTATTTT. Protein product: CASSLPNGGVNTGDTQYF. Complete variable domain (other parts from reference TRBV7-2 and TRBJ2-3): GAGVSQSPSNKVTEKGKDVELRCDPISGHTALYWYRQSLGQGLEFLIYFQGNSAPDKSGLPSDRFSAERTGGSVSTLTIQRTQQEDSAVYLCASSLPNGGVNTGDTQYFGPGTRLTVL.

Here the CDR3 DNA reads TGTGCCAGCAGTCAGGGGGGAACCCTCTATGGCTACACCTTC. Translated, it gives CASSQGGTLYGYTF. The V call is TRBV28, the J call TRBJ1-2; 7 nucleotides agree with TRBD1. The trim removed 5 bases at V and 4 bases at J, leaving 7 bases unmatched. Germline V gives CDR1 MDHEN, CDR2 SYDVKM. There are 14 residues in the CDR3.

The CDR3 spells CASSPGHQNTEAFF. The CDR3 nucleotides are TGTGCCAGTAGCCCGGGACATCAGAACACTGAAGCTTTCTTT. This rearrangement joins TRBV19 to TRBJ1-1; the D gene is possibly TRBD1 (6 bases). Trimming cost V 6 bases and J 1 base, with 12 bases left between them. CDR1 LNHDA and CDR2 SQIVND come from the germline V gene (reference sequence). The CDR3 runs to 14 residues.

This clonotype was seen at least ten times. This chain links TRBV7-8 with TRBJ2-3; 11 bases fit TRBD1. This CDR3 is 16 amino acids long. V was clipped by 6 bases and J by 2 bases; unmatched bases: 7. Looked up from germline, CDR1 is SGHVS and CDR2 is FQNEAQ. For the CDR3, the DNA is TGTGCCAGCAGTCCATGGGGACAGGGGGACACAGATACGCAGTATTTT. This encodes CASSPWGQGDTDTQYF.

The chain uses TRBV5-1 and TRBJ2-5; D unclear. V shed 4 bases and J shed 5 bases, with 15 bases lying between them. This CDR3 contains 14 residues. From germline, CDR1 is SGHRS and CDR2 YFSETQ. The CDR3 sequence: CASSPLGGLETQYF. The CDR3 nucleotides read TGCGCCAGCAGCCCCCTGGGTGGCTTGGAGACCCAGTACTTC.

CDR3 DNA: TGTGCCAGCAGCTGGGGCGGGGACCACCTCTCCTACGAGCAGTACTTC. Translating gives CASSWGGDHLSYEQYF. V is TRBV5-4 and J is TRBJ2-7; perhaps TRBD2 as D (6 bases). V was cut by 3 bases and J by 0 bases, with 16 bases left in between. Germline-derived CDR1 and CDR2 are SGHNT and YYREEE (reference sequence). The CDR3 sequence is 16 residues long.

This clonotype was counted between two and nine times. CDR3: CATSRDPRDTQYF. For the CDR3, the DNA is TGTGCCACCAGCAGAGATCCCAGGGATACGCAGTATTTT. The chain employs TRBV15 and TRBJ2-3; D gene ambiguous. V lost 0 bases, J lost 6 bases, and 7 bases lay in between. Germline V CDR1 and CDR2: LNHNV, YYDKDF (reference sequence). This CDR3 has 13 residues.

The chain links TRBV20-1 to TRBJ2-5; D assignment may be TRBD1 or TRBD2 (6 bases each). The CDR3 is 15 residues long. Trimming pared 6 bases from V and 2 bases from J, leaving 19 bases between. Germline assignment: CDR1 DFQATT and CDR2 SNEGSKA (reference sequence). In nucleotides, the CDR3 is TGCAGTGCCAACACATACGGGGGCACACAAGAGACCCAGTACTTC. It codes for CSANTYGGTQETQYF.

The V and J genes are TRBV27 and TRBJ2-1; 13 positions match TRBD2. Germline loops: CDR1 MNHEY, CDR2 SMNVEV (reference sequence). Losses at the gene ends were 6 bases for V and 8 bases for J; bases not matched to a gene: 7. CDR3 size: 15 residues. The CDR3 region is CASSITSGGAYEQFF. CDR3 nucleotide sequence: TGTGCCAGCAGCATCACTAGCGGGGGGGCCTATGAGCAGTTCTTC.

This clonotype occurred many times. The V call is TRBV7-2, the J call TRBJ1-6; D is unclear. Looked up from germline, CDR1 is SGHTA and CDR2 is FQGNSA. With 1 base removed from V and 4 bases from J, the gap between germline ends came to 8 bases. The CDR3 has 15 residues. The CDR3 loop reads CASSLGRPYNSPLHF. DNA for the CDR3: TGTGCCAGCAGCTTAGGAAGGCCTTATAATTCACCCCTCCACTTT.

Only a few counts were recorded for this clonotype. The V and J genes are TRBV6-1 and TRBJ2-3; 9 bases fit TRBD1. V gave up 5 bases and J gave up 4 bases; unmatched junction bases: 7. The CDR3 loop spans 15 amino acids. CDR1 is MNHNS, CDR2 SASEGT, per germline. The CDR3 DNA follows: TGTGCCAGCAGTCTTACAGGGGGCTTGTCAGATACGCAGTATTTT. The encoded protein is CASSLTGGLSDTQYF.

This clonotype was found a few times. The rearrangement uses TRBV6-6 and TRBJ1-1, with D uncertain. The CDR3 covers 16 residues. Germline CDR1 is MNHNY and CDR2 is SVGAGI (reference sequence). V gave up 6 bases and J gave up 1 base, with 18 bases separating them. CDR3 DNA sequence: TGTGCCAGCAGCAACGTAGGAGGGCTCAAGAACACTGAAGCTTTCTTT. It translates to CASSNVGGLKNTEAFF.

The chain uses TRBV19 and TRBJ1-1; the D is unclear. The V gene's germline CDR1 is LNHDA and CDR2 SQIVND (reference sequence). This CDR3 spans 13 amino acids. Trimming cost V 5 bases and J 4 bases, with 11 bases left between them. The CDR3 spells CASSDGVLTEAFF. The CDR3, as DNA: TGTGCCAGTAGTGACGGGGTTCTCACTGAAGCTTTCTTT.

The V gene is TRBV3-1, the J gene TRBJ2-1; the D gene is possibly TRBD2 (6 bases). This CDR3 comprises 15 residues. CDR1 is LGHDT and CDR2 is YNNKEL in the germline V gene (reference sequence). Trimming shortened V by 5 bases and J by 0 bases, and 11 bases separated the two germline ends. The CDR3: CASSSPGSSYNEQFF. CDR3 bases: TGTGCCAGCAGCTCACCCGGGAGCTCCTACAATGAGCAGTTCTTC.

The chain is built from TRBV7-6 and TRBJ1-1; weak D call: TRBD1 (6 bases). V was cut by 7 bases and J by 3 bases, with 15 bases left in between. Germline assignment: CDR1 SGHVS and CDR2 FNYEAQ. The CDR3 extends over 14 amino acids. The DNA for the CDR3 is TGTGCCAGCATCCAAAGGGAGGGGGACACTGAAGCTTTCTTT. Its translation is CASIQREGDTEAFF.

V gene TRBV24-1 combines with J gene TRBJ1-2; the D gene is possibly TRBD1 (5 bases). Germline lookup yields CDR1 KGHDR and CDR2 SFDVKD. The CDR3 loop spans 15 amino acids. Deletions cut 3 bases from V and 4 bases from J, with 14 bases between. The DNA for the CDR3 is TGTGCCACCAGTGATGGGCCGGGACCCACCTATGGCTACACCTTC. Amino acids: CATSDGPGPTYGYTF.

V gene TRBV24-1 combines with J gene TRBJ2-2; D gene unclear. The germline V gene has CDR1 KGHDR and CDR2 SFDVKD. The CDR3 has 13 residues. V gave up 7 bases and J gave up 6 bases, with 11 bases separating them. CDR3: CATSYRPAGELFF. CDR3 sequence (DNA): TGTGCCACCAGCTATCGACCCGCCGGGGAGCTGTTTTTT.

This clonotype came up a few times. This may come from a read error, since a much larger clone is one base off. The V gene is TRBV7-3, the J gene TRBJ1-1; D is unclear. Germline V gene lookup returns CDR1 SGHTA and CDR2 FQGTGA. The CDR3 has 14 amino acids. The V end was cut by 2 bases, the J end by 1 base, with 8 bases between. The CDR3 region has the DNA TGTGCCAGCAGCTTAGGTTTCCAGAACACTGAAGCTTTCTTT. Translating gives CASSLGFQNTEAFF.

This clonotype came up many times. This chain joins TRBV7-8 and TRBJ2-7; D might be TRBD2 (5 bases). The CDR3 runs 13 residues. The V gene's germline CDR1 is SGHVS and CDR2 FQNEAQ. Trimming left V 1 base short and J 6 bases short, with 10 bases between. CDR3 amino acids: CASSLGARVEQYF. The CDR3 DNA is TGTGCCAGCAGCTTAGGAGCGAGGGTCGAGCAGTACTTC.